A single sample is the source of the 17 T cell receptor beta chains below, sequenced in a study of CXCR3-negative and CXCR3-positive naive CD8 T cells. The TRB cDNA libraries were prepared by 5' RACE with UMI labels. No DNA is given; TCRdb re-called the 5' RACE reads and lists each CDR3 protein once. This listing includes approximately 98,000 distinct CDR3 sequences. Their cognate antigens are unknown. Findings and limits, study-wide: A higher hydrophobicity marked the TRB CDR3s of CXCR3-positive naive cells versus CXCR3-negative naive cells.

Sequencing used naive CXCR3+ CD8+ T cells from blood. As to subset: CD45RO-CCR7+CD27+CD95- naive CD8+ T cells expressing CXCR3 (TNR3+). The receptors were gathered from a human donor in good health. Some clones in this sample may be carry-over from other donors' samples.

The V call is TRBV7-9, the J call TRBJ2-7; the TCRdb call, TRBD1, lacks DNA for checking. The germline gives CDR1 SEHNR, CDR2 FQNEAQ (reference sequence). The CDR3 is 14 residues long. CDR3 sequence reads: CASSSRDRVDEQYF.

V is TRBV27 and J is TRBJ1-4; as DNA is missing, the TRBD1 call by TCRdb cannot be tested. CDR3 size: 16 residues. CDR1 MNHEY and CDR2 SMNVEV come from the germline V gene (reference sequence). This chain's CDR3 is CASSFLAGTGSEKLFF.

This chain connects TRBV6-5 to TRBJ2-7; TCRdb's assignment of TRBD1 cannot be checked, as there is no DNA. The CDR3 totals 12 residues. Germline CDR1 reads MNHEY; CDR2 reads SVGAGI. CDR3 in amino acids: CASSFRGEEQYF.

The rearrangement uses TRBV19 and TRBJ1-1; the TRBD1 assignment by TCRdb is unverifiable without DNA. Germline assignment: CDR1 LNHDA and CDR2 SQIVND (reference sequence). The CDR3 loop spans 13 amino acids. CDR3: CASSIGGHTEAFF.

The V and J genes are TRBV12-3 or TRBV12-4 and TRBJ2-2; the TRBD1 assignment by TCRdb is unverifiable without DNA. The CDR3 has 16 residues. CDR3: CAVAGQVKLNTGELFF.

The chain couples TRBV27 to TRBJ2-7; TCRdb selects TRBD1, and the lack of DNA leaves this call unchecked. Looked up from germline, CDR1 is MNHEY and CDR2 is SMNVEV (reference sequence). The CDR3 totals 13 residues. The CDR3 loop reads CASSWGTGYEQYF.

This sequence joins TRBV12-3 or TRBV12-4 and TRBJ2-5; no DNA is available, so the TRBD1 call from TCRdb remains unchecked. CDR3 length: 15 amino acids. The CDR3: CASSVPGERWETQYF.

V usage is TRBV7-2 and J usage is TRBJ2-7; as DNA is missing, the TRBD2 call by TCRdb cannot be tested. Germline CDR1 reads SGHTA; CDR2 reads FQGNSA. The CDR3 totals 15 residues. Here the CDR3 reads CASSLGSRSESEQYF.

The chain has TRBV28 and TRBJ2-3; TCRdb outputs TRBD1, but without DNA this stays unchecked. The CDR3 sequence is 15 residues long. Germline V gene lookup returns CDR1 MDHEN and CDR2 SYDVKM. The CDR3 protein is CASSLAGTSTDKQYF.

This sequence joins TRBV7-3 and TRBJ2-7; TCRdb calls TRBD2, which cannot be checked without DNA. This CDR3 contains 15 residues. Per the germline V gene, CDR1 is SGHTA and CDR2 is FQGTGA. This CDR3 reads CASSSTSGAGSEQYF. The complete variable domain, with remaining parts taken from reference TRBV7-3 and TRBJ2-7, reads GAGVSQTPSNKVTEKGKYVELRCDPISGHTALYWYRQSLGQGPEFLIYFQGTGAADDSGLPNDRFFAVRPEGSVSTLKIQRTERGDSAVYLCASSSTSGAGSEQYFGPGTRLTVT.

J is TRBJ2-2 and V is TRBV12-3 or TRBV12-4; TCRdb proposes TRBD1, but this gene call is untestable without DNA. The CDR3 is 14 residues long. This CDR3 reads CASIRDKNTGELFF.

This chain joins TRBV29-1 and TRBJ2-2; absent DNA, TCRdb's TRBD1 call cannot be checked. Germline V gene sequence: CDR1 SQVTM, CDR2 ANQGSEA. The length of the CDR3 is 14 residues. CDR3 sequence reads: CSVVDSTYTGELFF.

The chain combines TRBV27 with TRBJ2-3; TCRdb designates TRBD1, a call that cannot be tested without DNA. The CDR3 covers 14 residues. Per germline, CDR1 MNHEY and CDR2 SMNVEV (reference sequence). Here the CDR3 reads CASSSWGGTDTQYF.

The J gene is TRBJ2-1, the V gene TRBV7-2; the TCRdb D gene call, TRBD2, has no DNA to confirm it. Germline values: CDR1 SGHTA, CDR2 FQGNSA. This CDR3 has 16 amino acids. The CDR3 sequence: CASSLVLAGSYNEQFF.

The chain employs TRBV6-2 or TRBV6-3 and TRBJ2-2; TCRdb reports TRBD2, a call that lacks DNA to check it against. Germline values: CDR1 MNHEY, CDR2 SVGEGT. The CDR3 length is 16 residues. CDR3 amino acids: CASSLDAGGNTGELFF.

CDR3 protein: CASSLFWDSSSYNEQFF. This chain connects TRBV5-1 to TRBJ2-1; without DNA, the TCRdb call of TRBD1 cannot be checked. This CDR3 region has 17 residues. Germline lookup yields CDR1 SGHRS and CDR2 YFSETQ.

The genes are TRBV9 and TRBJ2-7; TCRdb selects TRBD1, and the lack of DNA leaves this call unchecked. The length of the CDR3 is 15 residues. Germline loops: CDR1 SGDLS, CDR2 YYNGEE. CDR3 region: CASSVAAGGYREQYF.